This TCR beta chain was found in a study of cytomegalovirus exposure and HLA in healthy donors. Findings of the study overall: Some highly shared sequence variants likely arose as a pipeline artifact.

Germline V gene lookup returns CDR1 LNHDA and CDR2 SQIVND (reference sequence). The CDR3 is 13 amino acids. Trimming removed 9 bases from V and 7 bases from J; junction bases left unmatched: 9. Points on this clone: Its antigen is unidentified.

13 Jbeta primers and 60 Vbeta primers were used for the PCR. TCRdb's copy holds only in-frame clones and misses some; the assay was immunoSEQ multiplex PCR. Of about 130,000 clones detected, around 75% appear once; the ten largest clones hold 4.8%. The material sequenced was PBMCs. The V gene is TRBV19, the J gene TRBJ2-7; 10 bases map to TRBD1. The TCR comes from a man in his sixties in good health and CMV-seropositive. CDR3 coding DNA: TGTGCCAGCCGGGACAGGGGTCGTAGGGAGCAGTACTTC. The encoded protein is CASRDRGRREQYF.